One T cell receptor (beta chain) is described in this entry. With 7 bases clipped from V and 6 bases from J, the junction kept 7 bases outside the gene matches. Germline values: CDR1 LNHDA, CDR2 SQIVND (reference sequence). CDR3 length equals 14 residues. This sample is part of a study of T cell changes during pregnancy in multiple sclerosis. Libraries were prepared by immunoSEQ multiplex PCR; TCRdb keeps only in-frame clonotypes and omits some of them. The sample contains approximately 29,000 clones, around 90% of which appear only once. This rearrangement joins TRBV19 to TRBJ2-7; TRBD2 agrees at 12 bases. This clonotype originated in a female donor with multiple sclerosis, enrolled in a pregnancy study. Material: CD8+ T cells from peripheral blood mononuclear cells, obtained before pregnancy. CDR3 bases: TGTGCCAGTAAACCACTAGCGGGAGGCCTCGAGCAGTACTTC. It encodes CASKPLAGGLEQYF.